The entry below gives a single T cell receptor (gamma chain) sequence along with its context. What it binds is unknown. The CDR3 spans 12 residues. Trimming removed 6 bases from V and 5 bases from J; junction bases left unmatched: 7. Per the germline V gene, CDR1 is GITISATS and CDR2 is ISYDGTV (reference sequence). The data derive from a study of Vδ1+ human thymocytes. Findings and caveats of the study: Thymic TRG and TRD repertoires appeared highly polyclonal, with Gaussian CDR3 length distributions.

Sequences come from RNA converted to cDNA by reverse transcription. Pooled V-gene forward primers with one constant-region reverse primer generated the CDR3 amplicons by multiplex PCR. TCRdb redid clone calling on the multiplex PCR reads using CATT. The sample has tens of thousands of gamma-chain clones; around 18% are singletons. The sequence was collected from a boy under two years old who had congenital heart surgery. The V and J genes are TRGV9 and TRGJ1 or TRGJ2. The sequenced sample consisted of Vdelta1+ gamma-delta thymocytes from the thymus. As to subset: FACS-sorted CD3+ TCRalphabeta- TCRVdelta1+ TCRVdelta2- thymocytes. CDR3 sequence: CALWSRDYKKLF. Written as DNA, the CDR3 is TGTGCCTTGTGGAGTCGGGATTATAAGAAACTCTTT.